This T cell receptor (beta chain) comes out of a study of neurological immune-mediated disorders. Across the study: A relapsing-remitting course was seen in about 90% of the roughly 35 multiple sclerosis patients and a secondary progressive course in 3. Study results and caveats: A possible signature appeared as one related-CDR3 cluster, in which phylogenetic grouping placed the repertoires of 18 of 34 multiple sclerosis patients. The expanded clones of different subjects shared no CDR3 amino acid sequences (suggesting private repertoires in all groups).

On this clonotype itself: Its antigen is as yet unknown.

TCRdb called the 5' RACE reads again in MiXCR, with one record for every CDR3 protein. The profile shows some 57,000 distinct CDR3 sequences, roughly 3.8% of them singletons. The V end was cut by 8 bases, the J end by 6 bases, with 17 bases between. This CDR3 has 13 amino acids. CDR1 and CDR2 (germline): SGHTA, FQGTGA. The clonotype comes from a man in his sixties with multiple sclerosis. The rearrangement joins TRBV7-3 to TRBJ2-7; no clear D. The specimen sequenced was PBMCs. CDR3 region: CASSQSYSGEQYF. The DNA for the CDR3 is TGTGCCAGCTCCCAAAGCTATTCTGGCGAGCAGTACTTC.